What follows is one T cell receptor beta chain and its context. Its specificity is unknown. Per germline, CDR1 SQVTM and CDR2 ANQGSEA. V shed 3 bases, J shed 5 bases, and the junction held 13 bases outside the gene matches. The CDR3 contains 16 residues. These data are taken from a study of T cell responses to AZD1222 COVID-19 vaccine. Study results and caveats: Along spike, vaccine-associated CD4 TCRs were found throughout, with dominance at 160-218 and 743-854. Sampled repertoires all dated from after the peak T cell response.

Sequenced by immunoSEQ multiplex PCR; TCRdb stores in-frame clones only, minus some. The sample has around 56,000 clones, around 89% seen once. The material sequenced was peripheral blood, taken 28 days after the second AZD1222 dose. The rearrangement links TRBV29-1 to TRBJ2-1; 7 bases line up with TRBD2. The sequence was obtained from an adult who received the AZD1222 COVID-19 vaccine. The CDR3 is CSVDGPLAVDHNEQFF. The CDR3 coding sequence is TGCAGCGTTGACGGCCCCCTAGCGGTTGACCACAATGAGCAGTTCTTC.